The 10 T cell receptor beta chains reported below all come from one sample, sequenced in a study of OX40 agonist ivuxolimab in advanced cancers. Generated by immunoSEQ multiplex PCR, the TCRdb table keeps only in-frame clones and is missing some. The table records more than 45,000 clones, 75% to 85% of them present only once. This specimen consisted of CD4+ or CD8+ T cells sorted from blood, obtained in a trial of the OX40 agonist ivuxolimab. The receptors stem from an adult with an advanced solid tumor such as melanoma, head and neck, liver or kidney cancer.

DNA for the CDR3: TGTGCCAGCAGTTACTCGGCGGGAGGGAACACAGATACGCAGTATTTT. Translated, it gives CASSYSAGGNTDTQYF. The V call is TRBV6-5, the J call TRBJ2-3; 9 nucleotides agree with TRBD2. The CDR3 is 16 amino acids. The germline gives CDR1 MNHEY, CDR2 SVGAGI. V lost 0 bases, J lost 2 bases, and 3 bases stayed unmatched.

This clone was counted a single time. CDR3 sequence (DNA): TGTGCCAGCAGCTTACAATTATTCGCGAACACCGGGGAGCTGTTTTTT. Protein product: CASSLQLFANTGELFF. This chain links TRBV7-2 with TRBJ2-2; D is uncertain. Trimming removed 2 bases from V and 0 bases from J, with 10 bases in between. CDR3 size: 16 residues. Germline V gives CDR1 SGHTA, CDR2 FQGNSA.

This chain uses TRBV9 with TRBJ1-1; no clear D. CDR3 length: 15 amino acids. Per the germline V gene, CDR1 is SGDLS and CDR2 is YYNGEE. Trimming stripped 0 bases from V and 4 bases from J, with 13 bases between. The CDR3 coding sequence is TGTGCCAGCAGCGTAGATCCCACCTTCGGCACTGAAGCTTTCTTT. Translating it yields CASSVDPTFGTEAFF.

The chain joins TRBV19 to TRBJ2-2; D unresolved. The CDR3 consists of 17 residues. Trimming removed 1 base from V and 6 bases from J, with 18 bases in between. CDR1 LNHDA and CDR2 SQIVND come from the germline V gene (reference sequence). DNA of the CDR3: TGTGCCAGTAGTATAGCTATCCCGGAGTTAAGGGCCGGGGAGCTGTTTTTT. Its translation is CASSIAIPELRAGELFF.

The J gene is TRBJ1-2, the V gene TRBV10-3; 8 bases align to TRBD1. V dropped 10 bases and J dropped 4; count of bases not matched to a gene: 5. Germline CDR1 and CDR2: ENHRY and SYGVKD. The CDR3 is made up of 12 amino acids. This CDR3 reads CATSGGGYGYTF. CDR3 in DNA: TGTGCCACCTCAGGGGGCGGCTATGGCTACACCTTC.

This clone was picked up one time. The chain employs TRBV27 and TRBJ2-1; tentative D call: TRBD2 (7 bases). The V end was cut by 5 bases, the J end by 1 base, with 12 bases between. The germline V gene has CDR1 MNHEY and CDR2 SMNVEV (reference sequence). The CDR3 runs 15 residues. Written as DNA, the CDR3 is TGTGCCAGCAGTCGAGGGGGGGCGTCCTACAATGAGCAGTTCTTC. Encoded protein: CASSRGGASYNEQFF.

The chain is built from TRBV7-2 and TRBJ2-5; 11 nucleotides agree with TRBD2. The CDR3 has 15 amino acids. The junction had 2 bases not matched to a gene; V was cut back by 1 base and J by 4 bases. Germline V gene data show CDR1 as SGHTA and CDR2 as FQGNSA. CDR3 amino acids: CASSLVAGGRETQYF. The CDR3 coding sequence is TGTGCCAGCAGCTTAGTAGCGGGGGGGCGAGAGACCCAGTACTTC. The whole variable domain, remainder taken from reference TRBV7-2 and TRBJ2-5, is GAGVSQSPSNKVTEKGKDVELRCDPISGHTALYWYRQSLGQGLEFLIYFQGNSAPDKSGLPSDRFSAERTGGSVSTLTIQRTQQEDSAVYLCASSLVAGGRETQYFGPGTRLLVL.

The rearrangement links TRBV5-1 to TRBJ1-1, with D hard to call. Per germline, CDR1 SGHRS and CDR2 YFSETQ. This CDR3 spans 13 amino acids. The V and J ends lost 2 bases and 2 bases respectively, with 7 bases between them. The CDR3 bases are TGCGCCAGCAGCTTCGGAGCTAACACTGAAGCTTTCTTT. This translates into CASSFGANTEAFF.

The genes are TRBV6-4 and TRBJ2-5; no clear D gene. The length of the CDR3 is 10 residues. The germline V gene has CDR1 MRHNA and CDR2 SNTAGT. The V end was cut by 5 bases, the J end by 5 bases, with 3 bases between. The CDR3 is CASSYETQYF. The CDR3 bases are TGTGCCAGCAGTTATGAGACCCAGTACTTC.

The chain carries TRBV5-4 and TRBJ1-2; D is perhaps TRBD1 (5 bases). CDR1 SGHNT and CDR2 YYREEE come from the germline V gene (reference sequence). The CDR3 runs 13 residues. V lost 1 base and J 5 bases, leaving 9 bases between the germline ends. CDR3 sequence (DNA): TGTGCCAGCAGCTTGCGGGGGGGGTATGGCTACACCTTC. Protein: CASSLRGGYGYTF.